The rows below give T cell receptor beta chains drawn from one sample of a study of T cell clonotyping in hematopoietic cell transplantation. Using immunoSEQ multiplex PCR, the repertoire was profiled, and TCRdb retains in-frame clones only, with some absent. This table holds roughly 17,000 clones, around nine tenths found once. Input material: peripheral blood mononuclear cells. The receptors come from a man aged 35-49 years in good health. Some clones in this sample may be carry-over from other donors' samples. CDR3s include the opening cysteine and the closing phenylalanine or tryptophan. Each record gives: CDR3 protein, CDR3 DNA, J gene, V gene, clone size, D gene. D genes are given only for firm matches. Only some rows state a clone size, as once, few, many or a class for expanded clones.

CAWSTGQGSYEQYF	TGTGCCTGGAGTACGGGACAGGGGTCCTACGAGCAGTACTTC	TRBJ2-7	TRBV30	.	TRBD1
CASTDRAYEQYF	TGTGCCAGCACGGACCGAGCCTACGAGCAGTACTTC	TRBJ2-7	TRBV28	.	.
CSGGAGALNEQFF	TGCAGCGGGGGAGCGGGAGCCCTCAATGAGCAGTTCTTC	TRBJ2-1	TRBV29-1	.	TRBD2
CASSARVRGSNQPQHF	TGTGCCAGCAGCGCCCGTGTAAGGGGGAGCAATCAGCCCCAGCATTTT	TRBJ1-5	TRBV9	.	.
CASKTLLSSPDTQYF	TGCGCCAGCAAGACACTGCTGTCCTCTCCAGATACGCAGTATTTT	TRBJ2-3	TRBV4-1	.	.
CASSPPRGSISNQPQHF	TGTGCCAGTAGTCCCCCCAGAGGCAGCATTAGCAATCAGCCCCAGCATTTT	TRBJ1-5	TRBV19	.	.
CASSLYQGYEQYF	TGTGCCAGCAGTTTATACCAGGGTTACGAGCAGTACTTC	TRBJ2-7	TRBV27	.	.
CASGRDSYYGYTF	TGTGCCAGCGGGAGAGATTCCTACTATGGCTACACCTTC	TRBJ1-2	TRBV27	.	.
CASSQGRQGNSNQPQHF	TGTGCCAGCAGCCAAGGTCGACAGGGGAATAGCAATCAGCCCCAGCATTTT	TRBJ1-5	TRBV14	.	TRBD1
CASSSPGANVLTF	TGTGCCAGCAGCTCCCCCGGGGCCAACGTCCTGACTTTC	TRBJ2-6	TRBV9	.	.
CASTPSGTVTDTQYF	TGTGCCAGCACCCCCTCAGGGACAGTCACAGATACGCAGTATTTT	TRBJ2-3	TRBV28	.	TRBD1
CASSLSGANRGRRNEQYF	TGTGCCAGCAGTTTATCGGGCGCCAACAGGGGGCGCAGAAACGAGCAGTACTTC	TRBJ2-7	TRBV27	once	TRBD1
CASSQVADYSYEQYF	TGCGCCAGCAGCCAGGTCGCCGATTACTCCTACGAGCAGTACTTC	TRBJ2-7	TRBV4-3	few	.
CATSKPPGQGALEGYTF	TGTGCCACCAGCAAGCCACCGGGACAGGGGGCGTTGGAAGGCTACACCTTC	TRBJ1-2	TRBV15	.	TRBD1
CAVDPTGLSYEQYF	TGTGCCGTTGACCCGACAGGCCTTTCTTACGAGCAGTACTTC	TRBJ2-7	TRBV10-3	.	.
CASRQGRNYGYTF	TGTGCCAGCAGACAGGGGCGGAACTATGGCTACACCTTC	TRBJ1-2	TRBV6-5	.	TRBD1
CASSLGLPSYEQYF	TGTGCCAGCAGCTTAGGCCTGCCATCCTACGAGCAGTACTTC	TRBJ2-7	TRBV5-4	.	.
CASSYGQGVTEAFF	TGTGCCAGCAGTTACGGGCAGGGCGTGACTGAAGCTTTCTTT	TRBJ1-1	TRBV6-5	.	.
CASSAAGGPQETQYF	TGCGCCAGCAGCGCAGCAGGTGGCCCCCAAGAGACCCAGTACTTC	TRBJ2-5	TRBV5-1	.	.
CASSALSDGELFF	TGTGCCAGCAGCGCCCTCTCCGACGGGGAGCTGTTTTTT	TRBJ2-2	TRBV9	.	.